Listed below are T cell receptor beta chains from one sample, sequenced in a study of CD8 T cells in ankylosing spondylitis. One entry per CDR3 protein, called by TCRdb with MiXCR from the 5' RACE reads. This sample has more than 600,000 distinct CDR3 sequences, with under 20% found just once. Material for sequencing was blood, either unsorted or a sorted T cell fraction (not recorded which). Every receptor here comes from a male donor with ankylosing spondylitis. Both conserved end residues are part of each CDR3. Fields, in order: V gene, clone size, D gene, J gene, CDR3 protein, CDR3 DNA. A D gene is named only where the DNA matches it firmly. The size of a clone is reported for some rows only, either as once, few or many, or as a class for expanded clones.

V: TRBV20-1; size: many; D: TRBD2; J: TRBJ2-7; CDR3: CSARTSVRFEQYF; DNA: TGCAGTGCTAGGACTAGCGTGCGGTTCGAGCAGTACTTC
V: TRBV5-1; size: NA; D: NA; J: TRBJ2-1; CDR3: CASSRTAGPYNEQFF; DNA: TGCGCCAGCAGCCGCACCGCCGGGCCCTACAATGAGCAGTTCTTC
V: TRBV7-8; size: few; D: NA; J: TRBJ2-6; CDR3: CASSPKGRWANVLTF; DNA: TGTGCCAGCAGCCCCAAGGGCCGCTGGGCCAACGTCCTGACTTTC
V: TRBV12-3/TRBV12-4; size: few; D: NA; J: TRBJ1-2; CDR3: CASSSGPFNYGYTF; DNA: TGTGCCAGCAGTTCCGGGCCTTTTAACTATGGCTACACCTTC
V: TRBV4-3; size: NA; D: TRBD1; J: TRBJ2-7; CDR3: CASSQTTGTGGPYEQYF; DNA: TGCGCCAGCAGCCAAACAACCGGGACAGGGGGACCCTACGAGCAGTACTTC
V: TRBV12-3/TRBV12-4; size: few; D: TRBD2; J: TRBJ2-1; CDR3: CASTGSGGAEQFF; DNA: TGTGCCAGCACTGGTAGCGGGGGCGCGGAGCAGTTCTTC
V: TRBV12-3/TRBV12-4; size: NA; D: TRBD1; J: TRBJ2-7; CDR3: CASSSLAGTEASYEQYF; DNA: TGTGCCAGCAGTTCTCTTGCCGGGACAGAAGCTTCCTACGAGCAGTACTTC
V: TRBV15; size: few; D: TRBD2; J: TRBJ2-1; CDR3: CATSRAGTSYNEQFF; DNA: TGTGCCACCAGCAGAGCGGGGACTAGCTACAATGAGCAGTTCTTC
V: TRBV2; size: NA; D: NA; J: TRBJ1-4; CDR3: CASSGQPNEKLFF; DNA: TGTGCCAGCAGTGGACAGCCTAATGAAAAACTGTTTTTT
V: TRBV12-3/TRBV12-4; size: NA; D: TRBD1; J: TRBJ1-1; CDR3: CASGQGGNTEAFF; DNA: TGTGCCAGCGGCCAGGGGGGGAACACTGAAGCTTTCTTT
V: TRBV6-1; size: few; D: TRBD2; J: TRBJ2-1; CDR3: CASSGTSGISGNEQFF; DNA: TGTGCCAGCAGCGGGACTAGCGGCATCAGCGGCAATGAGCAGTTCTTC
V: TRBV27; size: NA; D: TRBD1; J: TRBJ2-2; CDR3: CASSYWDSTGELFF; DNA: TGTGCCAGCAGTTACTGGGACAGCACCGGGGAGCTGTTTTTT
V: TRBV9; size: NA; D: NA; J: TRBJ2-1; CDR3: CASSVDVGEGSYNEQFF; DNA: TGTGCCAGCAGCGTAGATGTGGGCGAGGGGTCCTACAATGAGCAGTTCTTC
V: TRBV15; size: few; D: NA; J: TRBJ1-2; CDR3: CATSRDLQGYYGYTF; DNA: TGTGCCACCAGCAGAGATCTACAGGGTTACTATGGCTACACCTTC
V: TRBV4-1; size: NA; D: TRBD2; J: TRBJ2-3; CDR3: CASSRQRGSTDTQYF; DNA: TGCGCCAGCAGCCGCCAGCGGGGAAGCACAGATACGCAGTATTTT
V: TRBV10-3; size: NA; D: NA; J: TRBJ2-1; CDR3: CATHWEEPGAGGCRSSYNEQFF; DNA: TGTGCCACTCATTGGGAGGAGCCCGGGGCAGGGGGATGCAGGAGCTCCTACAATGAGCAGTTCTTC
V: TRBV5-1; size: NA; D: TRBD2; J: TRBJ2-3; CDR3: CASSSQGLAGADTQYF; DNA: TGCGCCAGCAGCTCCCAGGGACTAGCGGGGGCAGATACGCAGTATTTT
V: TRBV12-3/TRBV12-4; size: NA; D: TRBD2; J: TRBJ2-5; CDR3: CASSPPRGVYPQETQYF; DNA: TGTGCCAGCAGTCCCCCCCGGGGGGTCTATCCCCAAGAGACCCAGTACTTC
V: TRBV5-6; size: NA; D: NA; J: TRBJ2-1; CDR3: CASSADRLPYNEQFF; DNA: TGTGCCAGCAGCGCCGACAGGCTACCCTACAATGAGCAGTTCTTC
V: TRBV7-9; size: few; D: NA; J: TRBJ2-1; CDR3: CASSPRDKYNEQFF; DNA: TGTGCCAGCAGCCCCCGGGACAAATACAATGAGCAGTTCTTC
V: TRBV2; size: few; D: NA; J: TRBJ2-2; CDR3: CASCPGLRGGELFF; DNA: TGTGCCAGCTGTCCGGGACTCCGAGGCGGGGAGCTGTTTTTT
V: TRBV15; size: NA; D: TRBD2; J: TRBJ2-3; CDR3: CATSTGRGTTDTQYF; DNA: TGTGCCACCAGCACCGGGCGGGGGACCACAGATACGCAGTATTTT
V: TRBV11-2; size: few; D: NA; J: TRBJ1-5; CDR3: CASSLEGGQHSNQPQHF; DNA: TGTGCCAGCAGCTTAGAAGGAGGGCAGCATAGCAATCAGCCCCAGCATTTT
V: TRBV2; size: NA; D: NA; J: TRBJ1-1; CDR3: CASLKYGAEAFF; DNA: TGTGCCAGCCTAAAATACGGGGCTGAAGCTTTCTTT
V: TRBV5-5; size: few; D: NA; J: TRBJ2-1; CDR3: CASIPLGDSTYNEQFF; DNA: TGTGCCAGCATCCCCTTAGGGGATTCAACCTACAATGAGCAGTTCTTC
V: TRBV2; size: NA; D: NA; J: TRBJ2-5; CDR3: CASSEGEQSQETQYF; DNA: TGTGCCAGCAGTGAAGGGGAACAGTCCCAAGAGACCCAGTACTTC
V: TRBV20-1; size: many; D: TRBD2; J: TRBJ2-7; CDR3: CSARLAGTYEQYF; DNA: TGCAGCGCTCGACTAGCGGGAACATACGAGCAGTACTTC
V: TRBV5-1; size: few; D: TRBD2; J: TRBJ2-5; CDR3: CASSWGTGSGRPETQYF; DNA: TGCGCCAGCAGCTGGGGGACGGGTAGCGGGAGACCAGAGACCCAGTACTTC
V: TRBV5-1; size: few; D: TRBD2; J: TRBJ2-2; CDR3: CASSLAPSGVNTGELFF; DNA: TGCGCCAGCAGCTTGGCCCCTAGCGGAGTAAACACCGGGGAGCTGTTTTTT
V: TRBV7-9; size: NA; D: NA; J: TRBJ2-5; CDR3: CASSTDAGGQETQYF; DNA: TGTGCCAGCTCGACGGATGCGGGTGGGCAAGAGACCCAGTACTTC
V: TRBV6-6; size: NA; D: NA; J: TRBJ1-2; CDR3: CASSPPTYGYTF; DNA: TGTGCCAGCAGCCCCCCGACCTATGGCTACACCTTC
V: TRBV27; size: NA; D: TRBD1; J: TRBJ2-1; CDR3: CASSHGTGDNEQFF; DNA: TGTGCCAGCAGTCACGGGACAGGGGACAATGAGCAGTTCTTC
V: TRBV6-2/TRBV6-3; size: NA; D: TRBD1; J: TRBJ2-1; CDR3: CASSYETGGFDEQFF; DNA: TGTGCCAGCAGTTACGAGACAGGGGGCTTCGATGAGCAGTTCTTC
V: TRBV29-1; size: NA; D: TRBD1; J: TRBJ2-2; CDR3: CSFVVGQGLSPAGFVDTGELFF; DNA: TGCAGCTTCGTTGTAGGACAGGGCCTCTCCCCGGCGGGGTTTGTGGACACCGGGGAGCTGTTTTTT
V: TRBV7-9; size: few; D: TRBD2; J: TRBJ2-7; CDR3: CASSSLGTSGSNGQYF; DNA: TGTGCCAGCAGCTCGCTCGGGACTAGCGGGAGTAACGGGCAGTACTTC
V: TRBV27; size: NA; D: NA; J: TRBJ2-3; CDR3: CASSLYGAGLLTDTQYF; DNA: TGTGCCAGCAGTTTATATGGGGCTGGACTATTGACAGATACGCAGTATTTT
V: TRBV12-3/TRBV12-4; size: few; D: NA; J: TRBJ1-2; CDR3: CASSPQTGTYTF; DNA: TGTGCCAGCAGTCCCCAGACAGGAACCTACACCTTC
V: TRBV12-3/TRBV12-4; size: few; D: NA; J: TRBJ2-5; CDR3: CASSLAGGGVYAETQYF; DNA: TGTGCCAGCAGTTTAGCGGGGGGCGGGGTGTATGCGGAGACCCAGTACTTC
V: TRBV12-3/TRBV12-4; size: NA; D: NA; J: TRBJ2-3; CDR3: CASSLSRGGDTQYF; DNA: TGTGCCAGCAGTTTGTCCAGGGGGGGTGATACGCAGTATTTT
V: TRBV20-1; size: few; D: NA; J: TRBJ1-1; CDR3: CSAAAGSFNTEAFF; DNA: TGCAGTGCCGCAGCCGGCAGTTTTAACACTGAAGCTTTCTTT
V: TRBV20-1; size: few; D: TRBD2; J: TRBJ2-7; CDR3: CSVRGSGKFVSDEQYF; DNA: TGCAGTGTCCGGGGCAGCGGGAAGTTCGTTAGCGACGAGCAGTACTTC
V: TRBV9; size: NA; D: NA; J: TRBJ2-7; CDR3: CASSVARWGSYEQYF; DNA: TGTGCCAGCAGCGTAGCTCGGTGGGGGTCCTACGAGCAGTACTTC
V: TRBV6-2/TRBV6-3; size: NA; D: TRBD2; J: TRBJ2-2; CDR3: CASTTPWRTSENTGELFF; DNA: TGTGCCAGCACCACCCCTTGGCGGACTAGCGAGAACACCGGGGAGCTGTTTTTT
V: TRBV5-1; size: few; D: NA; J: TRBJ1-1; CDR3: CASSSYSAGTEAFF; DNA: TGCGCCAGCAGCTCCTACTCCGCCGGGACTGAAGCTTTCTTT